This T cell receptor (beta chain) comes out of a study of T cell responses to AZD1222 COVID-19 vaccine. Looking at the study overall: Pooled in the analysis were second doses at about 4 or about 12 weeks.

Method: immunoSEQ multiplex PCR; TCRdb's copy keeps in-frame clones and lacks some. In the table there are about 110,000 clones, approximately 91% of which are singletons. Points from the study as a whole: Of spike-specific TCRs, nearly half reportedly target regions left unmutated in variants. Repertoires in all cases were sampled only once the peak T cell response had passed.

As concerns this clone: Its antigen is not known.

This CDR3 is 14 amino acids long. The germline V gene has CDR1 SGDLS and CDR2 YYNGEE. V gave up 0 bases and J gave up 4 bases, with 8 bases separating them. Source: peripheral blood, taken on day 0 of AZD1222 vaccination. The sequence derives from an adult in good health. The J gene is TRBJ2-1, the V gene TRBV9, with TRBD2 as a possible D gene (5 bases). The CDR3 region is CASSVATRYNEQFF. CDR3 sequence (DNA): TGTGCCAGCAGCGTAGCTACTAGGTACAATGAGCAGTTCTTC.